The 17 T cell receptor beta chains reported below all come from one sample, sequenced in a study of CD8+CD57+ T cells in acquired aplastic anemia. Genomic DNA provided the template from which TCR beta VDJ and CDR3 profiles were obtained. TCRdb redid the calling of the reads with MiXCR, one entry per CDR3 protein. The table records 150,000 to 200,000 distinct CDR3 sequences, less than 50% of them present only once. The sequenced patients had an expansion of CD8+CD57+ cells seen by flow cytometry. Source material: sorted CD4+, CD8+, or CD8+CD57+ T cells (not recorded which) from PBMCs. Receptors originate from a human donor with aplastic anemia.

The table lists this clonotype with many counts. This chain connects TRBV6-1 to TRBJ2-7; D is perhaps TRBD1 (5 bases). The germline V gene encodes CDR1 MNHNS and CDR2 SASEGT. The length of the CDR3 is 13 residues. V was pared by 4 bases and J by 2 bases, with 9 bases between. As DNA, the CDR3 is TGTGCCAGCAGTGCCGGACAAGCCTACGAGCAGTACTTC. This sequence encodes CASSAGQAYEQYF.

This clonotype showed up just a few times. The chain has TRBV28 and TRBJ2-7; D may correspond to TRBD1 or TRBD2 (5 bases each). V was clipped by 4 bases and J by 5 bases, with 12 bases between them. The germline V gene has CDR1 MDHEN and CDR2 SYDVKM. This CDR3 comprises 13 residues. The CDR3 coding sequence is TGTGCCAGCAGTTGGGGGTCGGTGGACGAGCAGTACTTC. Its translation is CASSWGSVDEQYF.

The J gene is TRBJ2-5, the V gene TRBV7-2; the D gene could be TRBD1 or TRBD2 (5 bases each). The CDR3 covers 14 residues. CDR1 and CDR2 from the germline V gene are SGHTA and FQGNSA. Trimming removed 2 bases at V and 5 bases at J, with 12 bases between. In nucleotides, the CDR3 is TGTGCCAGCAGCTTAACCCGGGACGGGGAGACCCAGTACTTC. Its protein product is CASSLTRDGETQYF.

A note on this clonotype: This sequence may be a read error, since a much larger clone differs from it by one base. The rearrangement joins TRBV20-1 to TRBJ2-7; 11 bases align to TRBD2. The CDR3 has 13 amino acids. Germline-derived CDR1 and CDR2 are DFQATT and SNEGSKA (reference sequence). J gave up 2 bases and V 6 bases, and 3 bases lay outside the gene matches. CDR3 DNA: TGCAGTGCCGAGACTAGCGGGGCCTACGAGCAGTACTTC. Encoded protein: CSAETSGAYEQYF.

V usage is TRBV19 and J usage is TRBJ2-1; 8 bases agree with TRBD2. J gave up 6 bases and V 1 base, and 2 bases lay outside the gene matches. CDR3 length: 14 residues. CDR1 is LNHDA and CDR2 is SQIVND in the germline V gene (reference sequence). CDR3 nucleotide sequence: TGTGCCAGTAGTATAGGACTAGCGCTCAATGAGCAGTTCTTC. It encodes CASSIGLALNEQFF.

The CDR3 DNA reads as TGCGCCAGCAGCTTGTTGCCAGCGGGAGACCCAGATACGCAGTATTTT. Residues: CASSLLPAGDPDTQYF. The rearrangement joins TRBV5-1 to TRBJ2-3; 8 positions match TRBD2. The junction had 8 bases not matched to a gene; V was cut back by 1 base and J by 4 bases. The CDR3 length is 16 residues. The germline V gene encodes CDR1 SGHRS and CDR2 YFSETQ.

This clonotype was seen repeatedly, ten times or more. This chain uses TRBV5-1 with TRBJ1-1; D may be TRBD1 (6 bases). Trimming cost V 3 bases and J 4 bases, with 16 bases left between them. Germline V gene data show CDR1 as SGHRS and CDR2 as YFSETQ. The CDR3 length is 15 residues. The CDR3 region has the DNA TGCGCCAGCAGCTATGGGGGGGCCCGAAGCACTGAAGCTTTCTTT. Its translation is CASSYGGARSTEAFF.

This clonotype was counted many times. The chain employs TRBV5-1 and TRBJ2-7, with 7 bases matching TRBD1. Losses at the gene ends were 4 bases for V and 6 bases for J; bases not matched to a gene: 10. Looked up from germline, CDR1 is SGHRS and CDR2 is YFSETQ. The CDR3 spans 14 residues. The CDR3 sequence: CASSPRQGSSEQYF. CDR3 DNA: TGCGCCAGCAGCCCCAGACAGGGATCTTCCGAGCAGTACTTC.

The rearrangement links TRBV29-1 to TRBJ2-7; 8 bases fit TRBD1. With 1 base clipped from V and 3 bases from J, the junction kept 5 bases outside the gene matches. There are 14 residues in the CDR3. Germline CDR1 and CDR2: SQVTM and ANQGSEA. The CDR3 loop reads CSVEGRDRNYEQYF. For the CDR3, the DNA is TGCAGCGTTGAAGGGCGGGACAGGAACTACGAGCAGTACTTC.

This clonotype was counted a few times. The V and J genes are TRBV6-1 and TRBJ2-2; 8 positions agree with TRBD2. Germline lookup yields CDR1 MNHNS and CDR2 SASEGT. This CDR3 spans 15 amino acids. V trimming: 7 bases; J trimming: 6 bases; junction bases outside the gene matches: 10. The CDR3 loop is CASTPLTGGAGELFF. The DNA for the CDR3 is TGTGCCAGCACCCCTCTAACGGGAGGGGCCGGGGAGCTGTTTTTT.

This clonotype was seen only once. This chain's CDR3 is CSASMDRGNTEAFF. The CDR3 region has the DNA TGCAGTGCTAGTATGGACAGGGGGAACACTGAAGCTTTCTTT. The gene calls are TRBV20-1 and TRBJ1-1; TRBD1 agrees at 9 bases. Germline assignment: CDR1 DFQATT and CDR2 SNEGSKA (reference sequence). V lost 3 bases, J lost 1 base, and 3 bases stayed unmatched. The CDR3 is made up of 14 amino acids.

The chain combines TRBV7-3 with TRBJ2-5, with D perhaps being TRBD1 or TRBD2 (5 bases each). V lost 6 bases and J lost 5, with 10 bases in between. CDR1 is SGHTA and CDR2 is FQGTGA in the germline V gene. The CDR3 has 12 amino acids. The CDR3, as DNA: TGTGCCAGCAGTGTCGGGGCCGAGACCCAGTACTTC. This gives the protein CASSVGAETQYF.

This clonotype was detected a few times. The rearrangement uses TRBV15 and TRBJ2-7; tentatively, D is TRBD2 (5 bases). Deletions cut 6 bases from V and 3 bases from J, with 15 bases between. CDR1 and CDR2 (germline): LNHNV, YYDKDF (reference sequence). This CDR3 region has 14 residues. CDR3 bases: TGTGCCACCAGTCCTGCCCGGGGAATCTACGAGCAGTACTTC. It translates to CATSPARGIYEQYF.

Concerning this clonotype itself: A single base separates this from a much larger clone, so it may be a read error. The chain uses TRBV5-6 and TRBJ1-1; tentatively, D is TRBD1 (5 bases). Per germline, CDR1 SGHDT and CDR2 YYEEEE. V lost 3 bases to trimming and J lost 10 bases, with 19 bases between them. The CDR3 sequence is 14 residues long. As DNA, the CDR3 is TGTGCCAGCAGCTCGACAGTAATAGGCCTTGGAGCTTTCTTT. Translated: CASSSTVIGLGAFF.

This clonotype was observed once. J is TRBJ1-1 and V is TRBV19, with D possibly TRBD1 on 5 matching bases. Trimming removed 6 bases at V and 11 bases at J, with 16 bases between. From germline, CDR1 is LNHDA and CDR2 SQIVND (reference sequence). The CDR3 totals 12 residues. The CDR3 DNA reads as TGTGCCAGTAGCTCTGACAGTCCTTATGCTTTCTTT. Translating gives CASSSDSPYAFF. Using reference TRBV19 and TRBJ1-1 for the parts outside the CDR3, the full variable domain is DGGITQSPKYLFRKEGQNVTLSCEQNLNHDAMYWYRQDPGQGLRLIYYSQIVNDFQKGDIAEGYSVSREKKESFPLTVTSAQKNPTAFYLCASSSDSPYAFFGQGTRLTVV.

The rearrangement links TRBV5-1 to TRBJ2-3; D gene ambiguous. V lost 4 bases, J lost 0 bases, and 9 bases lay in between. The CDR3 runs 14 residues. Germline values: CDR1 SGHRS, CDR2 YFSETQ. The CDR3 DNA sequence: TGCGCCAGCAGCCGTCGCCCTAGCACAGATACGCAGTATTTT. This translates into CASSRRPSTDTQYF.

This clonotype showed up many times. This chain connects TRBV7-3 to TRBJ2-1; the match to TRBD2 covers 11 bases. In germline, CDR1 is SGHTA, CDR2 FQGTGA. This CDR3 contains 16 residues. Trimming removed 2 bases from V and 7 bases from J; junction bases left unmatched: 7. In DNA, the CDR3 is TGTGCCAGCAGCTTATTAGCGGGAGGGGTGGGGAATGAGCAGTTCTTC. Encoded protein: CASSLLAGGVGNEQFF.